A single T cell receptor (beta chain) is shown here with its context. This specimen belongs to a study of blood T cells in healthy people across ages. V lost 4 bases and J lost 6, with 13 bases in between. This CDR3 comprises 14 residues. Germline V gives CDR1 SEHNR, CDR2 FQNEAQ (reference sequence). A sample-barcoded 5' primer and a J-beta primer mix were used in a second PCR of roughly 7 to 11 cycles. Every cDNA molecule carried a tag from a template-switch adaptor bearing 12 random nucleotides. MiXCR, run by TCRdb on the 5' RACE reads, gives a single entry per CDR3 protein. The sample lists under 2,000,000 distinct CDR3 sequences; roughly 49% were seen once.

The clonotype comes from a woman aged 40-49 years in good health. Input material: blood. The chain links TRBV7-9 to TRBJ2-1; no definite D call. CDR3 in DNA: TGTGCCAGCAGCTCAGAAAGCAGGTCCAATGAGCAGTTCTTC. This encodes CASSSESRSNEQFF.